The 10 T cell receptor beta chains in this list originate from one sample, sequenced in a study of T cell responses to AZD1222 COVID-19 vaccine. TCRdb's table, derived via immunoSEQ multiplex PCR, lists solely in-frame clones and lacks some. This table holds around 140,000 clones, 70% to 90% found once. The sample here was peripheral blood, taken 28 days after the second dose of the MenACWY control vaccine. Receptors originate from an adult who received the MenACWY meningococcal vaccine as a control.

This clone occurred a few times. The V call is TRBV29-1, the J call TRBJ1-2; D remains ambiguous. The CDR3 is made up of 15 amino acids. Per germline, CDR1 SQVTM and CDR2 ANQGSEA. Deletions cut 5 bases from V and 2 bases from J, with 18 bases between. CDR3 DNA sequence: TGCAGCGTTTTGCGTCGGGCAGGTGAGAACTATGGCTACACCTTC. This sequence encodes CSVLRRAGENYGYTF.

The chain is built from TRBV7-8 and TRBJ2-2; 7 nucleotides match TRBD1. The germline gives CDR1 SGHVS, CDR2 FQNEAQ. CDR3 length equals 19 residues. After removal of 5 bases from V and 9 bases from J, the junction contained 24 bases not matched to a gene. The DNA for the CDR3 is TGTGCCAGCAGCCCACGACAAAGAATAATGACGGGACAGCACCGGGAGCTGTTTTTT. It translates to CASSPRQRIMTGQHRELFF.

The chain recombines TRBV11-2 with TRBJ1-1; no clear D. The germline CDR1 and CDR2 sequences are SGHAT and FQNNGV. V was shortened by 6 bases and J by 5 bases, with 19 bases between the two germline ends. The CDR3 extends over 15 amino acids. CDR3 bases: TGTGCCAGCAGTACCCGGGTCCGGCCGATGACTGAAGCTTTCTTT. Its protein is CASSTRVRPMTEAFF.

This clone occurred once. The rearrangement uses TRBV11-3 and TRBJ2-1; TRBD2 is a possible D gene (5 bases). The length of the CDR3 is 18 residues. Trimming stripped 4 bases from V and 0 bases from J, with 19 bases between. Germline lookup yields CDR1 SGHNT and CDR2 YENEEA. CDR3 DNA sequence: TGTGCCAGCAGCTCGGAGGCGGTTCGGGCGACCTCCTACAATGAGCAGTTCTTC. Its protein is CASSSEAVRATSYNEQFF.

The chain carries TRBV5-4 and TRBJ2-2; maybe TRBD2 (5 bases). CDR1 is SGHNT and CDR2 is YYREEE in the germline V gene (reference sequence). This CDR3 is 14 amino acids long. Trimming pared 0 bases from V and 4 bases from J, leaving 7 bases between. The CDR3 coding sequence is TGTGCCAGCAGCTTGGCCGCGGGCACCGGGGAGCTGTTTTTT. This sequence encodes CASSLAAGTGELFF.

V usage is TRBV27 and J usage is TRBJ1-2, with unresolved D. Germline assignment: CDR1 MNHEY and CDR2 SMNVEV (reference sequence). V lost 6 bases to trimming and J lost 8 bases, with 22 bases between them. CDR3 size: 15 residues. This CDR3 is CASSTGWQALRGYTF. CDR3 sequence (DNA): TGTGCCAGCAGCACTGGGTGGCAGGCTCTCAGAGGCTACACCTTC.

The chain recombines TRBV11-2 with TRBJ1-5, with TRBD1 as a possible D gene (5 bases). The V end lost 4 bases, the J end lost 6 bases, and 19 bases lay between the germline ends. CDR3 size: 16 residues. Looked up from germline, CDR1 is SGHAT and CDR2 is FQNNGV. The CDR3 reads CASSSRDVASVQPQHF. The DNA for the CDR3 is TGTGCCAGCAGCTCCCGGGACGTCGCGAGTGTTCAGCCCCAGCATTTT.

The chain links TRBV9 to TRBJ1-1; D might be TRBD1 (5 bases). Per germline, CDR1 SGDLS and CDR2 YYNGEE. V was cut by 2 bases and J by 4 bases, with 18 bases left in between. The CDR3 consists of 16 residues. The CDR3 nucleotides read TGTGCCAGCAGCGTTCTTACGGGGGGAGGGTCCACTGAAGCTTTCTTT. Translating it yields CASSVLTGGGSTEAFF.

The chain is built from TRBV6-6 and TRBJ2-7; no reliable D call. Germline CDR1 reads MNHNY; CDR2 reads SVGAGI (reference sequence). The CDR3 extends over 14 amino acids. The V end lost 1 base, the J end lost 2 bases, and 9 bases lay between the germline ends. In nucleotides, the CDR3 is TGTGCCAGCAGTTACTTTCCAGGAGCCTACGAGCAGTACTTC. Translated: CASSYFPGAYEQYF.

The rearrangement joins TRBV2 to TRBJ2-4; D is uncertain. The CDR3 sequence is 17 residues long. Trimming removed 0 bases from V and 6 bases from J, with 18 bases in between. Germline V gene data show CDR1 as SNHLY and CDR2 as FYNNEI. CDR3 nucleotide sequence: TGTGCCAGCAGTGAAGCGATAACACAACATATCCGAAACATTCAGTACTTC. Amino acid sequence: CASSEAITQHIRNIQYF.